This TCR beta chain originates from a study of OX40 agonist ivuxolimab in advanced cancers. Overall study context: Hepatocellular carcinoma, melanoma, renal cell or head and neck cancer was diagnosed in the dose-escalation patients. Eligibility rules accepted prior anti-PD-1, anti-PD-L1 or anti-CTLA-4 therapy, and around 43% had some.

Some clones are missing from TCRdb's copy, which holds only in-frame ones; the method was immunoSEQ multiplex PCR. The data hold 60,000 to 75,000 clones, with around 88% observed a single time. The CDR3 is 12 residues long. Per the germline V gene, CDR1 is WNHNN and CDR2 is SYGVQD (reference sequence). V lost 4 bases and J 7 bases, leaving 8 bases between the germline ends. A remark on this clone: The antigen is not known.

Overall study findings and caveats: Among the lowest peripheral clonal expansion occurred in 0.1-3.0 mg/kg partial responders. Undetermined was the antigen specificity of the expanded peripheral T cells.

The sequence was obtained from an adult with an advanced solid tumor such as melanoma, head and neck, liver or kidney cancer. The sequencing used CD4+ or CD8+ T cells sorted from blood, collected in a trial of the OX40 agonist ivuxolimab. This sequence joins TRBV10-1 and TRBJ2-1, with D perhaps matching TRBD2 (5 bases). The CDR3 protein is CASSVRGNEQFF. The CDR3 DNA is TGCGCCAGCAGTGTTCGAGGGAATGAGCAGTTCTTC.